The rows below give T cell receptor beta chains drawn from one sample of a study of cytomegalovirus exposure and HLA in healthy donors. Profiling relied on immunoSEQ multiplex PCR, and the TCRdb table lists in-frame clones only, not all of them. This table has roughly 240,000 clones, around nine tenths appearing once. Sample: PBMCs. The receptors stem from a man between 18 and 35 years old in good health and CMV-seronegative. Both conserved end residues are part of each CDR3.

V gene,CDR3 protein
TRBV29-1,CSVTGYNEQFF
TRBV5-1,CASTWGQGVDEQFF
TRBV28,CASRWAGFNNSPLHF
TRBV18,CASSPVAGEAYEQFF
TRBV18,CASSPNYSDTQYF
TRBV5-1,CASSLRRANTGELFF
TRBV7-2,CASSIDRNYGYTF
TRBV7-9,CASSPPRYNEQFF
TRBV5-1,CASSLVSGSGNTIYF
TRBV27,CASSFAVVDEQFF
TRBV4-3,CASSRGTGARETQYF
TRBV28,CASSFVNEQFF
TRBV18,CASAASSYEQYF
TRBV9,CASSSRTSGIRNEQFF
TRBV7-8,CASSSTSGSSGEQYF
TRBV7-2,CASSWGVQGQSPLHF
TRBV10-1,CASRGQQNTGELFF
TRBV7-2,CASSSGGGYEQYF
TRBV7-8,CASSSDRAGGVIYEQYF
TRBV6-5,CASSYSRGNTEAFF
TRBV9,CASSAQLGPEETQYF
TRBV27,CARGGRGYTF
TRBV7-2,CASSTTSGAYNEQFF
TRBV4-3,CASSQVYRGNYNEQFF
TRBV25-1,CACAGGRETQYF
TRBV7-2,CASSLGSVKTQYF
TRBV2,CASEDRSVLEPQHF
TRBV7-9,CASSSEGVRNEKLFF
TRBV7-9,CASSPRLAITGELFF
TRBV5-5,CASSLNRNQPQHF
TRBV18,CASSPSRGQPQHF
TRBV10-3,CAISESTRGEGHGYTF
TRBV5-1,CASSLGLAGAYEQYF
TRBV30,CAWSVRRALEQYF
TRBV9,CASSVPRGSQFF
TRBV5-6,CASSVPGRVETQYF
TRBV9,CASSPRTGSNTEAFF
TRBV9,CASSVLDDRAGNEQFF
TRBV30,CAWRLTSAGELFF
TRBV2,CASSGGGVTGYGYTF
TRBV7-2,CASSHSRLAGGGETQYF
TRBV7-7,CASSAGGLDTQYF
TRBV5-1,CASSLLEGTNTGELFF
TRBV4-1,CASKSMKYDTQYF
TRBV28,CASSRQPNTGELFF
TRBV20-1,CSASQGGEAFF